Here is one T cell receptor beta chain with its context. Its antigen is still unknown. The source of the sample is a study of T cell repertoires in cytomegalovirus infection. Study-level information: Public TCR beta signatures were indicative of both CMV infection and a matching HLA type. General observations from the study: It was HLA-C-restricted CMV-specific TCR beta clonotypes that dominated the response ex vivo. The cumulative frequency of public TCR beta families identified carriers of CMV plus the relevant HLA.

V was shortened by 1 base and J by 0 bases, with 7 bases between the two germline ends. The CDR3 runs to 16 residues. Germline V gene lookup returns CDR1 MGHDK and CDR2 SYGVNS. Each CDR3 protein is one row after TCRdb ran MiXCR on the reads. The profile covers about 220,000 distinct CDR3 sequences, with roughly 34% appearing a single time and 59% taken by the ten largest. This receptor was obtained from a human donor in good health (CMV status not recorded). Some clones in this sample may be carry-over from other donors' samples. The chain joins TRBV25-1 to TRBJ2-6, with D unclear. Sample: CD8+ T cells from cultured PBMCs, taken from culture after CMV antigen stimulation. In DNA, the CDR3 is TGTGCCAGCAGTGAATCCGGGTACTCTGGGGCCAACGTCCTGACTTTC. Translation gives CASSESGYSGANVLTF.